The 29 T cell receptor beta chains in this list originate from one sample, sequenced in a study of T cell responses to AZD1222 COVID-19 vaccine. Some clones are missing from TCRdb's copy, which holds only in-frame ones; the method was immunoSEQ multiplex PCR. The sample lists approximately 150,000 clones, approximately 90% occurring once. The sample in question was peripheral blood, obtained 28 days after the second AZD1222 dose. Every receptor here comes from an adult who received the AZD1222 COVID-19 vaccine.

The CDR3 region is CASSLMATQETQYF. The CDR3 nucleotides are TGTGCCAGCAGCTTGATGGCGACCCAAGAGACCCAGTACTTC. The chain joins TRBV5-5 to TRBJ2-5, with D hard to call. Per germline, CDR1 SGHKS and CDR2 YYEKEE (reference sequence). The CDR3 covers 14 residues. V lost 1 base and J 1 base, leaving 8 bases between the germline ends.

This clone was seen more than once but under ten times. In DNA, the CDR3 is TGTGCCAGCAGCCAAGATTTGTCAAGGGGGGACAGGGGCTACGAGCAGTACTTC. This translates into CASSQDLSRGDRGYEQYF. The rearrangement links TRBV4-2 to TRBJ2-7, with 10 bases matching TRBD1. The CDR3 extends over 18 amino acids. CDR1 is LGHNA and CDR2 is YNFKEQ in the germline V gene. The V and J ends lost 0 bases and 3 bases, in that order; junction bases with no gene match: 11.

A single count supports this clone. V usage is TRBV5-6 and J usage is TRBJ1-3; D gene uncertain. V gave up 4 bases and J gave up 4 bases, with 15 bases separating them. CDR3 size: 15 residues. Germline V CDR1 and CDR2: SGHDT, YYEEEE. The CDR3: CASSTALGSGNTIYF. In nucleotides, the CDR3 is TGTGCCAGCAGCACGGCCTTGGGATCAGGAAACACCATATATTTT.

J is TRBJ2-1 and V is TRBV10-3; TRBD2 matches 10 bases. The V segment lost 7 bases and the J segment 0 bases; nucleotides outside the gene matches: 6. CDR1 ENHRY and CDR2 SYGVKD come from the germline V gene. This CDR3 is 16 amino acids long. The chain's CDR3 is CAIKPSGSGSYNEQFF. CDR3 DNA: TGTGCCATCAAGCCTAGCGGGAGTGGCTCCTACAATGAGCAGTTCTTC.

This clone was counted a single time. V is TRBV3-1 (or the pseudogene TRBV3-2) and J is TRBJ2-7; 8 bases match TRBD2. Unmatched junction bases numbered 7, after V lost 0 bases and J lost 6 bases. The CDR3 runs 15 residues. Germline CDR1 and CDR2: LGHDT and YNNKEL (reference sequence). Written as DNA, the CDR3 is TGTGCCAGCAGCCAAGAAGTCCTAGCGGGTAGCGAGCAGTACTTC. This gives the protein CASSQEVLAGSEQYF.

The chain links TRBV2 to TRBJ2-5, with D unresolved. V was pared by 2 bases and J by 5 bases, with 12 bases between. Germline V gene data show CDR1 as SNHLY and CDR2 as FYNNEI. The CDR3 runs to 14 residues. DNA for the CDR3: TGTGCCAGCAGTGAAAGGGCTAATCGGGAGACCCAGTACTTC. The encoded protein is CASSERANRETQYF.

The rearrangement uses TRBV4-1 and TRBJ2-7; D ambiguous. Germline CDR1 and CDR2: MGHRA and YSYEKL. The CDR3 contains 14 residues. The germline V and J ends were trimmed by 6 bases and 0 bases, with 12 bases remaining between them. Here the CDR3 DNA reads TGCGCCAGCAGACCGACACCGAACTCCTACGAGCAGTACTTC. Translating it yields CASRPTPNSYEQYF.

CDR3 protein: CAISEVEYGAGELFF. For the CDR3, the DNA is TGTGCCATCAGTGAGGTCGAGTACGGGGCCGGGGAGCTGTTTTTT. The chain uses TRBV10-3 and TRBJ2-2; maybe TRBD2 (5 bases). Trimming took 2 bases from V and 6 from J, leaving 13 bases between them. CDR3 size: 15 residues. Per germline, CDR1 ENHRY and CDR2 SYGVKD.

The chain links TRBV29-1 to TRBJ2-2; TRBD1 is a possible D gene (5 bases). Looked up from germline, CDR1 is SQVTM and CDR2 is ANQGSEA. V lost 0 bases and J 7 bases, leaving 15 bases between the germline ends. The CDR3 is 15 residues long. CDR3 loop: CSVEDVARVGGELFF. DNA for the CDR3: TGCAGCGTTGAAGACGTGGCCAGGGTGGGCGGGGAGCTGTTTTTT.

V usage is TRBV4-2 and J usage is TRBJ2-7; D unclear. The CDR3 extends over 14 amino acids. The germline V and J ends were trimmed by 0 bases and 6 bases, with 12 bases remaining between them. Germline CDR1 and CDR2: LGHNA and YNFKEQ. The CDR3 coding sequence is TGTGCCAGCAGCCAAGATTGGGCGAGTCGCGAGCAGTACTTC. As protein: CASSQDWASREQYF.

The V and J genes are TRBV27 and TRBJ2-7; the match to TRBD1 covers 7 bases. J gave up 1 base and V 5 bases, and 2 bases lay outside the gene matches. CDR1 and CDR2 (germline): MNHEY, SMNVEV (reference sequence). The CDR3 is 13 amino acids. In DNA, the CDR3 is TGTGCCAGCAGTGTCAGGGGGTCCTACGAGCAGTACTTC. It codes for CASSVRGSYEQYF.

The chain carries TRBV19 and TRBJ2-7, with 8 positions matching TRBD2. The germline V gene encodes CDR1 LNHDA and CDR2 SQIVND (reference sequence). CDR3 length: 15 amino acids. Trimming removed 3 bases from V and 2 bases from J; junction bases left unmatched: 6. CDR3 bases: TGTGCCAGTAGTATTGTACTAGCGGTAACCTACGAGCAGTACTTC. It encodes CASSIVLAVTYEQYF. Based on the CDR3 plus reference TRBV19 and TRBJ2-7, the full variable domain is DGGITQSPKYLFRKEGQNVTLSCEQNLNHDAMYWYRQDPGQGLRLIYYSQIVNDFQKGDIAEGYSVSREKKESFPLTVTSAQKNPTAFYLCASSIVLAVTYEQYFGPGTRLTVT.

The chain joins TRBV9 to TRBJ1-1; weak D call: TRBD1 (6 bases). Germline V CDR1 and CDR2: SGDLS, YYNGEE. The CDR3 sequence is 13 residues long. The V gene lost 5 bases and the J gene lost 5 bases, with 13 bases spanning the gap. The CDR3 loop reads CASRGAGRTEAFF. CDR3 nucleotides: TGTGCCAGCAGGGGGGCAGGGAGGACTGAAGCTTTCTTT. Supplemented by reference TRBV9 and TRBJ1-1, the full variable domain reads DSGVTQTPKHLITATGQRVTLRCSPRSGDLSVYWYQQSLDQGLQFLIQYYNGEERAKGNILERFSAQQFPDLHSELNLSSLELGDSALYFCASRGAGRTEAFFGQGTRLTVV.

The chain has TRBV5-1 and TRBJ1-2, with D unclear. Trimming left V 1 base short and J 0 bases short, with 7 bases between. The CDR3 has 14 residues. Germline loops: CDR1 SGHRS, CDR2 YFSETQ. In DNA, the CDR3 is TGCGCCAGCAGCTTGTCACAATCTAACTATGGCTACACCTTC. As protein: CASSLSQSNYGYTF.

This clone was detected only a few times. The rearrangement links TRBV6-5 to TRBJ2-1; no reliable D call. There are 12 residues in the CDR3. CDR1 and CDR2 from the germline V gene are MNHEY and SVGAGI. With 6 bases removed from V and 4 bases from J, the gap between germline ends came to 7 bases. CDR3 sequence (DNA): TGTGCCAGCAGCACAAATTACAATGAGCAGTTCTTC. Protein sequence: CASSTNYNEQFF.

This sequence joins TRBV19 and TRBJ1-2; possible D gene TRBD1, 5 bases. Trimming left V 3 bases short and J 4 bases short, with 12 bases between. This CDR3 has 14 residues. The germline gives CDR1 LNHDA, CDR2 SQIVND (reference sequence). This CDR3 is CASSIEDKLYGYTF. CDR3 bases: TGTGCCAGTAGTATTGAGGACAAACTCTATGGCTACACCTTC.

This clone was counted between two and nine times. The chain couples TRBV4-2 to TRBJ2-5; 9 bases agree with TRBD2. This CDR3 comprises 16 residues. Germline trimming cut 2 bases from V and 2 bases from J; bases unmatched to any gene: 6. Looked up from germline, CDR1 is LGHNA and CDR2 is YNFKEQ. Written as DNA, the CDR3 is TGTGCCAGCAGCCAACCCCTAGCGGGAAGGCAAGAGACCCAGTACTTC. Translated: CASSQPLAGRQETQYF.

V is TRBV10-3 and J is TRBJ1-2; the match to TRBD1 covers 7 bases. The J segment lost 1 base and the V segment lost 4 bases, leaving 6 bases of the junction unmatched. Germline V gene data show CDR1 as ENHRY and CDR2 as SYGVKD. This CDR3 has 15 residues. DNA for the CDR3: TGTGCCATCAGTGCCGCACAGGGGATTAACTATGGCTACACCTTC. Its translation: CAISAAQGINYGYTF.

The gene calls are TRBV5-4 and TRBJ1-2, with a weak D call TRBD1 (6 bases). Germline V gene data show CDR1 as SGHNT and CDR2 as YYREEE (reference sequence). The V and J ends lost 2 bases and 8 bases respectively, with 10 bases between them. This CDR3 is built from 12 residues. In nucleotides, the CDR3 is TGTGCCAGCAGCTTCCAGGGGTTGGGCTACACCTTC. Translated: CASSFQGLGYTF. The whole variable domain, remainder taken from reference TRBV5-4 and TRBJ1-2, is ETGVTQSPTHLIKTRGQQVTLRCSSQSGHNTVSWYQQALGQGPQFIFQYYREEENGRGNFPPRFSGLQFPNYSSELNVNALELDDSALYLCASSFQGLGYTFGSGTRLTVV.

The chain is built from TRBV18 and TRBJ2-1; 7 bases align to TRBD1. The ends lost 2 bases at V and 0 bases at J; junction bases unmatched: 1. CDR3 length: 15 amino acids. The germline gives CDR1 KGHSH, CDR2 LQKENI. CDR3 region: CASSPDRASYNEQFF. CDR3 nucleotide sequence: TGTGCCAGCTCACCAGACAGGGCCTCCTACAATGAGCAGTTCTTC.

The rearrangement uses TRBV5-1 and TRBJ2-5; 7 nucleotides match TRBD2. The CDR3 runs 14 residues. J gave up 1 base and V 3 bases, and 3 bases lay outside the gene matches. Germline CDR1 and CDR2: SGHRS and YFSETQ. Here the CDR3 reads CASSSGLPQETQYF. Here the CDR3 DNA reads TGCGCCAGCAGCTCGGGACTACCCCAAGAGACCCAGTACTTC.

The chain uses TRBV6-6 and TRBJ1-5; TRBD1 matches 7 bases. The CDR3 has 15 residues. The V segment lost 5 bases and the J segment 0 bases; nucleotides outside the gene matches: 4. Germline lookup yields CDR1 MNHNY and CDR2 SVGAGI (reference sequence). The CDR3 DNA sequence: TGTGCCAGCAGTCCGGACAGGCATAGCAATCAGCCCCAGCATTTT. It is translated as CASSPDRHSNQPQHF.

The V gene is TRBV9, the J gene TRBJ1-6; D gene unclear. Germline V CDR1 and CDR2: SGDLS, YYNGEE. There are 17 residues in the CDR3. Trimming removed 0 bases from V and 0 bases from J, with 10 bases in between. The CDR3, as DNA: TGTGCCAGCAGCGTAGAGCCCGTGAGCTCCTATAATTCACCCCTCCACTTT. Translating gives CASSVEPVSSYNSPLHF.

The V and J genes are TRBV19 and TRBJ2-5, with 10 bases matching TRBD1. Germline loops: CDR1 LNHDA, CDR2 SQIVND (reference sequence). The V gene end was trimmed by 8 bases and the J gene end by 7 bases; junction bases not matched to a gene: 7. The CDR3 length is 13 residues. The CDR3 sequence is CASSGQGVGTQYF. The CDR3 DNA reads TGTGCCAGTTCTGGACAGGGGGTAGGGACCCAGTACTTC.

The chain's CDR3 is CASSFGNGELFF. DNA of the CDR3: TGTGCCAGCAGCTTTGGCAACGGGGAGCTGTTTTTT. The chain is built from TRBV7-9 and TRBJ2-2; D unresolved. The CDR3 totals 12 residues. The V end was cut by 3 bases, the J end by 7 bases, with 6 bases between. Germline V gives CDR1 SEHNR, CDR2 FQNEAQ (reference sequence). Complete variable domain (other parts from reference TRBV7-9 and TRBJ2-2): DTGVSQNPRHKITKRGQNVTFRCDPISEHNRLYWYRQTLGQGPEFLTYFQNEAQLEKSRLLSDRFSAERPKGSFSTLEIQRTEQGDSAMYLCASSFGNGELFFGEGSRLTVL.

The chain combines TRBV5-1 with TRBJ2-1, with 8 bases lining up with TRBD2. This CDR3 contains 15 residues. Germline V gene data show CDR1 as SGHRS and CDR2 as YFSETQ. V lost 1 base to trimming and J lost 9 bases; unmatched junction nucleotides: 9. As DNA, the CDR3 is TGCGCCAGCAGCTTGCACGGGAGGGCGGATGGTGAGCAGTTCTTC. Translation: CASSLHGRADGEQFF.

V and J are TRBV7-9 and TRBJ2-7, with 10 bases fitting TRBD1. CDR1 is SEHNR and CDR2 is FQNEAQ in the germline V gene (reference sequence). The CDR3 covers 16 residues. With 6 bases clipped from V and 2 bases from J, the junction kept 10 bases outside the gene matches. CDR3 nucleotides: TGTGCCAGCAGACAAATCGGACAGGGGGGAACCTACGAGCAGTACTTC. The encoded protein is CASRQIGQGGTYEQYF.

The chain carries TRBV6-5 and TRBJ1-2, with a possible D match to TRBD1 (5 bases). CDR3 length equals 12 residues. Germline CDR1 and CDR2: MNHEY and SVGAGI. The V and J ends lost 7 bases and 8 bases respectively, with 14 bases between them. The CDR3 nucleotides read TGTGCCAGCACCGAACCGGGGGTCGGCTACACCTTC. Translating it yields CASTEPGVGYTF.

This clone was recorded once. The chain is built from TRBV27 and TRBJ2-1, with 8 bases lining up with TRBD1. This CDR3 is 14 amino acids long. V was pared by 3 bases and J by 8 bases, with 6 bases of the junction left unmatched. Germline CDR1 MNHEY, CDR2 SMNVEV (reference sequence). CDR3 sequence: CASSLTGAGDEQFF. The CDR3 coding sequence is TGTGCCAGCAGTTTGACAGGGGCCGGAGATGAGCAGTTCTTC.